The 27 T cell receptor beta chains in this list originate from one sample, sequenced in a study of regulatory T cells in long-lasting Graves disease. TCR beta libraries were built with iRepertoire HTBI primers and Arm-PCR of CDR3 regions. Each CDR3 protein gets one entry after TCRdb re-called the multiplex PCR reads with MiXCR. The sample holds a few hundred thousand distinct CDR3 sequences, around 15% seen once. Time point given: newly diagnosed GD, antithyroid drugs for less than 3 months. Isolated PBMC RNA provided the starting material for the TCR library. This same sample was also part of a study on T cells in Graves' hyperthyroidism and ophthalmopathy.

Specimen: peripheral blood mononuclear cells (PBMCs), collected at new diagnosis, from a patient treated with antithyroid drugs. The receptors here all came from a woman aged 18-29 years with Graves disease.

In this sample, this clonotype turned up many times. This chain links TRBV11-2 with TRBJ2-2; tentatively, D is TRBD2 (6 bases). Germline CDR1 is SGHAT and CDR2 is FQNNGV. The V and J ends lost 2 bases and 1 base respectively, with 20 bases between them. This CDR3 comprises 19 residues. The CDR3 region has the DNA TGTGCCAGCAGCTTATTCAAGCGGGTCCCGGTGGGGAACACCGGGGAGCTGTTTTTT. Translating it yields CASSLFKRVPVGNTGELFF.

This clonotype was picked up many times. V is TRBV7-2 and J is TRBJ2-7, with TRBD2 matching 15 bases. J lost 6 bases, V lost 5 bases, and 8 bases had no gene match. Germline CDR1 SGHTA, CDR2 FQGNSA. This CDR3 is 16 amino acids long. CDR3 DNA sequence: TGTGCCAGCAGCCCTTGGACTAGCGGGAGGGCCATCGAGCAGTACTTC. Its translation is CASSPWTSGRAIEQYF.

This clonotype appeared many times. The chain links TRBV9 to TRBJ1-2; 7 bases agree with TRBD1. The V gene's germline CDR1 is SGDLS and CDR2 YYNGEE. The V gene end was trimmed by 3 bases and the J gene end by 4 bases; junction bases not matched to a gene: 3. The CDR3 is made up of 13 amino acids. DNA for the CDR3: TGTGCCAGCAGCGCGGGACAGACCTATGGCTACACCTTC. It encodes CASSAGQTYGYTF.

This clonotype was detected many times. The genes are TRBV7-9 and TRBJ2-5, with 10 bases matching TRBD2. Looked up from germline, CDR1 is SEHNR and CDR2 is FQNEAQ (reference sequence). Unmatched junction bases numbered 3, after V lost 0 bases and J lost 5 bases. The CDR3 consists of 15 residues. The CDR3 sequence is CASSLAGTSAETQYF. The CDR3 bases are TGTGCCAGCAGCTTAGCAGGGACTAGCGCGGAGACCCAGTACTTC.

This clonotype has at least ten counts. The chain links TRBV5-1 to TRBJ2-3; tentatively, D is TRBD1 (5 bases). The V end lost 2 bases, the J end lost 2 bases, and 9 bases lay between the germline ends. The CDR3 length is 14 residues. Germline V CDR1 and CDR2: SGHRS, YFSETQ. The CDR3 is CASSLGDFTDTQYF. The CDR3 DNA reads as TGCGCCAGCAGCTTAGGGGATTTCACAGATACGCAGTATTTT.

This clonotype was counted between two and nine times. The chain links TRBV6-1 to TRBJ2-1, with TRBD2 identical over 13 bases. This CDR3 contains 17 residues. V shed 5 bases, J shed 2 bases, and the junction held 6 bases outside the gene matches. Per germline, CDR1 MNHNS and CDR2 SASEGT. Here the CDR3 reads CASSKPGLAGPYNEQFF. The CDR3 DNA reads as TGTGCCAGCAGTAAACCGGGACTAGCGGGGCCCTACAATGAGCAGTTCTTC.

This clonotype was detected many times. This rearrangement joins TRBV28 to TRBJ1-6; 7 bases align to TRBD1. This CDR3 contains 13 residues. V shed 6 bases and J 10 bases; nucleotides not matched to a gene: 6. CDR1 and CDR2 from the germline V gene are MDHEN and SYDVKM. In DNA form, the CDR3 reads TGTGCCAGCAGAGGGGGCGTAGGATCACCCCTCCACTTT. Its protein product is CASRGGVGSPLHF.

This sequence joins TRBV12-3 or TRBV12-4 and TRBJ1-1; perhaps TRBD1 as D (6 bases). V dropped 5 bases and J dropped 8 bases, with 18 bases sitting between them. The CDR3 sequence is 14 residues long. CDR3 sequence: CASSIRGGGAEAFF. The CDR3 DNA reads as TGTGCCAGCAGTATAAGGGGTGGGGGGGCCGAAGCTTTCTTT.

At least ten counts were recorded for this clonotype. The rearrangement links TRBV7-2 to TRBJ1-2; weak D call: TRBD1 (5 bases). The CDR3 totals 15 residues. The V end lost 1 base, the J end lost 7 bases, and 16 bases lay between the germline ends. Per the germline V gene, CDR1 is SGHTA and CDR2 is FQGNSA. CDR3 DNA: TGTGCCAGCAGCTTAGACTTCCGGGGACGGAGTGGCTACACCTTC. Translating gives CASSLDFRGRSGYTF.

Concerning this clonotype: It is likely a read error: a sequence one base away is far more abundant. The chain couples TRBV2 to TRBJ2-1, with D unresolved. With the DNA end fitting TRBJ2-5 better, the J assignment may be wrong. Looked up from germline, CDR1 is SNHLY and CDR2 is FYNNEI. The CDR3 is 10 residues long. Written as DNA, the CDR3 is TGTGCCAGCAACCAAGAGATCCAGTACTTC. It codes for CASNQEIQYF.

The chain has TRBV27 and TRBJ2-3; 10 bases line up with TRBD2. Germline V gives CDR1 MNHEY, CDR2 SMNVEV (reference sequence). The CDR3 runs to 16 residues. Trimming took 6 bases from V and 0 from J; bases not matched to a gene: 6. CDR3 loop: CASSNLAGVSTDTQYF. Written as DNA, the CDR3 is TGTGCCAGCAGCAACCTAGCGGGAGTGAGCACAGATACGCAGTATTTT.

For this clonotype: With a much larger clone just one base away, this may be a read error. The chain is built from TRBV6-2 or TRBV6-3 and TRBJ1-1; no reliable D call. This CDR3 has 13 amino acids. The ends were cut back, 8 bases at V and 3 bases at J, with 13 bases in the middle. Germline-derived CDR1 and CDR2 are MNHEY and SVGEGT. The CDR3, as DNA: TGTGCCAGCGGTGAAGAGGAGCACACTGAAGCTTTCTTT. Residues: CASGEEEHTEAFF.

This clonotype was found a few times. A much more abundant neighbour one base away suggests this may be a read error. The V call is TRBV30, the J call TRBJ1-1; D is undetermined. V dropped 4 bases and J dropped 1 base, with 13 bases sitting between them. CDR1 and CDR2 from the germline V gene are GTSNPN and SVGIG (reference sequence). The CDR3 consists of 14 residues. CDR3 nucleotides: TGTGCCTGGAAGGGTTGGCGGAAGAACACTGAAGCTTTCTTT. It encodes CAWKGWRKNTEAFF.

This clonotype came up a few times. This sequence joins TRBV5-1 and TRBJ2-4; the match to TRBD1 covers 7 bases. The CDR3 is 17 residues long. Trimming cost V 4 bases and J 5 bases; bases outside gene matches: 15. From germline, CDR1 is SGHRS and CDR2 YFSETQ. The DNA for the CDR3 is TGCGCCAGCAGCGGTACAGGGGCAGTGAACGCCGAAAACATTCAGTACTTC. This gives the protein CASSGTGAVNAENIQYF. The entire variable domain, with the rest obtained from reference TRBV5-1 and TRBJ2-4, is as follows: KAGVTQTPRYLIKTRGQQVTLSCSPISGHRSVSWYQQTPGQGLQFLFEYFSETQRNKGNFPGRFSGRQFSNSRSEMNVSTLELGDSALYLCASSGTGAVNAENIQYFGAGTRLSVL.

This clonotype was counted a few times. CDR3 region: CASSQAPGQGSRSGNTIYF. The CDR3 DNA reads as TGTGCCAGCAGCCAAGCACCGGGACAGGGGAGCCGCTCTGGAAACACCATATATTTT. This chain uses TRBV3-1 with TRBJ1-3, with 10 bases lining up with TRBD1. The V gene's germline CDR1 is LGHDT and CDR2 YNNKEL (reference sequence). The CDR3 consists of 19 residues. With V trimmed by 1 base and J by 0 bases, 9 bases remained unmatched. The variable domain in full, completed from reference TRBV3-1 and TRBJ1-3, reads DTAVSQTPKYLVTQMGNDKSIKCEQNLGHDTMYWYKQDSKKFLKIMFSYNNKELIINETVPNRFSPKSPDKAHLNLHINSLELGDSAVYFCASSQAPGQGSRSGNTIYFGEGSWLTVV.

This clonotype was seen a few times. Written as DNA, the CDR3 is TGTGCCAGCAGCCAAGTAGGCAGAACCACCGGGGAGCTGTTTTTT. It is translated as CASSQVGRTTGELFF. The chain carries TRBV3-1 and TRBJ2-2; no reliable D call. The CDR3 is 15 amino acids. V lost 1 base to trimming and J lost 4 bases, with 10 bases between them. Germline CDR1 and CDR2: LGHDT and YNNKEL (reference sequence).

This clonotype showed up just once. V and J are TRBV20-1 and TRBJ1-2; D not certain. The CDR3 has 15 amino acids. Deletions cut 1 base from V and 6 bases from J, with 18 bases between. Germline CDR1 and CDR2: DFQATT and SNEGSKA (reference sequence). The CDR3 spells CSARALDAGSHGYTF. The CDR3, as DNA: TGCAGTGCTAGAGCCCTCGATGCGGGGAGCCATGGCTACACCTTC.

This clonotype was counted between two and nine times. The chain has TRBV24-1 and TRBJ2-1; perhaps TRBD1 as D (7 bases). The CDR3 extends over 15 amino acids. Trimming stripped 2 bases from V and 1 base from J, with 8 bases between. Germline CDR1 is KGHDR and CDR2 is SFDVKD. DNA of the CDR3: TGTGCCACCAGTGATTCAGGGGGGTCCTACAATGAGCAGTTCTTC. Protein: CATSDSGGSYNEQFF.

This clonotype was recorded at least ten times. The chain recombines TRBV2 with TRBJ2-1; D unclear. Germline V lookup: CDR1 SNHLY, CDR2 FYNNEI. V gave up 5 bases and J gave up 12 bases, with 20 bases separating them. The CDR3 runs 14 residues. The CDR3 is CASSIRSGPLGQFF. For the CDR3, the DNA is TGTGCCAGCAGTATAAGATCCGGGCCCCTGGGGCAGTTCTTC. Full variable domain (rest looked up from reference TRBV2 and TRBJ2-1): EPEVTQTPSHQVTQMGQEVILRCVPISNHLYFYWYRQILGQKVEFLVSFYNNEISEKSEIFDDQFSVERPDGSNFTLKIRSTKLEDSAMYFCASSIRSGPLGQFFGPGTRLTVL.

This clonotype occurred a few times. The rearrangement uses TRBV10-3 and TRBJ2-5; TRBD2 matches 9 bases. The CDR3 totals 14 residues. In germline, CDR1 is ENHRY, CDR2 SYGVKD. Trimming took 5 bases from V and 5 from J; bases not matched to a gene: 6. Here the CDR3 DNA reads TGTGCCATCAGTTATAGCGGGAGTCGGGAGACCCAGTACTTC. Translation: CAISYSGSRETQYF.

This clonotype was seen at least ten times. This sequence joins TRBV6-1 and TRBJ1-5; 12 nucleotides align to TRBD1. The CDR3 covers 18 residues. With V trimmed by 7 bases and J by 5 bases, 15 bases remained unmatched. CDR1 and CDR2 (germline): MNHNS, SASEGT. The CDR3 DNA reads as TGTGCCAGCACCTCGAGAATGTTGGGACAGGGGGCTCATCAGCCCCAGCATTTT. Protein product: CASTSRMLGQGAHQPQHF.

This clonotype was picked up many times. This chain connects TRBV2 to TRBJ2-1; D gene unclear. Germline CDR1 and CDR2: SNHLY and FYNNEI. V gave up 4 bases and J gave up 6 bases, with 16 bases separating them. This CDR3 region has 15 residues. The CDR3 sequence is CASSVLVGGINEQFF. The CDR3 DNA reads TGTGCCAGCAGTGTGCTAGTAGGTGGGATCAATGAGCAGTTCTTC.

In its sample, this clonotype was seen many times. The chain joins TRBV6-1 to TRBJ2-6; D may match TRBD1 or TRBD2 (5 bases each). Between the trimmed V and J ends, which lost 7 bases and 0 bases, there was a span of 16 bases. The CDR3 has 17 residues. The germline gives CDR1 MNHNS, CDR2 SASEGT. CDR3 nucleotide sequence: TGTGCCAGCAAGGGGAGAGAGAGAATCTCTGGGGCCAACGTCCTGACTTTC. Encoded protein: CASKGRERISGANVLTF.

The chain couples TRBV15 to TRBJ1-4; 9 bases are a match to TRBD1. This CDR3 spans 15 amino acids. Germline CDR1 is LNHNV and CDR2 is YYDKDF (reference sequence). Trimming at V came to 5 bases and at J to 7 bases, leaving 8 bases not matched to a gene. The CDR3 reads CATSARQGVREKLFF. DNA of the CDR3: TGTGCCACCAGCGCAAGACAGGGGGTGCGTGAAAAACTGTTTTTT.

At least ten counts were recorded for this clonotype. This chain connects TRBV7-6 to TRBJ2-5; D gene unclear. Germline-derived CDR1 and CDR2 are SGHVS and FNYEAQ. V lost 5 bases and J 5 bases, leaving 12 bases between the germline ends. The CDR3 loop spans 13 amino acids. The CDR3 DNA reads TGTGCCAGCAGCGGCGAGTGGGGTGAGACCCAGTACTTC. This sequence encodes CASSGEWGETQYF.

In regard to this clonotype: A read error may produce the germline difference seen at one junction end. V and J are TRBV3-1 and TRBJ1-2; a possible D gene is TRBD1 (5 bases). The length of the CDR3 is 12 residues. Germline V CDR1 and CDR2: LGHDT, YNNKEL (reference sequence). CDR3 residues: CASSRVREGYTF. CDR3 in DNA: TGTGCGAGCAGCCGAGTCAGGGAAGGCTACACCTTC. Together with reference TRBV3-1 and TRBJ1-2, the CDR3 gives the full variable domain: DTAVSQTPKYLVTQMGNDKSIKCEQNLGHDTMYWYKQDSKKFLKIMFSYNNKELIINETVPNRFSPKSPDKAHLNLHINSLELGDSAVYFCASSRVREGYTFGSGTRLTVV.

This chain uses TRBV30 with TRBJ2-7; TRBD1 might be the D (6 bases). V was shortened by 2 bases and J by 0 bases, with 20 bases between the two germline ends. This CDR3 contains 17 residues. Germline CDR1 is GTSNPN and CDR2 is SVGIG (reference sequence). In DNA form, the CDR3 reads TGTGCCTGGAGTTCGGGACATAACCTACCCAGCTCCTACGAGCAGTACTTC. Its protein product is CAWSSGHNLPSSYEQYF. The whole variable domain, remainder taken from reference TRBV30 and TRBJ2-7, is SQTIHQWPATLVQPVGSPLSLECTVEGTSNPNLYWYRQAAGRGLQLLFYSVGIGQISSEVPQNLSASRPQDRQFILSSKKLLLSDSGFYLCAWSSGHNLPSSYEQYFGPGTRLTVT.